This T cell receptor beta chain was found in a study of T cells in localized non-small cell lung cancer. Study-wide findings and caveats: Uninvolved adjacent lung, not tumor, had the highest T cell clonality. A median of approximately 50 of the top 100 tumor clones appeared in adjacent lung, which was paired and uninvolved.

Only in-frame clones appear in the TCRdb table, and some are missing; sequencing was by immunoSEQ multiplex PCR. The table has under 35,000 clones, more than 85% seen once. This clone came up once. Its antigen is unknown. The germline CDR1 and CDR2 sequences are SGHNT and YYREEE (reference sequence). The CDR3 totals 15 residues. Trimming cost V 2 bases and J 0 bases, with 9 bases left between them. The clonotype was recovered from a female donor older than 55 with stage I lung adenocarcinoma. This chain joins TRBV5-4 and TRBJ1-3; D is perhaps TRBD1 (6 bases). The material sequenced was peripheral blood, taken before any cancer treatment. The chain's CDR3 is CASSFGQYSGNTIYF. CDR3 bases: TGTGCCAGCAGCTTCGGACAGTACTCTGGAAACACCATATATTTT. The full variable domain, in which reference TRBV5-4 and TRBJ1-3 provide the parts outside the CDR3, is ETGVTQSPTHLIKTRGQQVTLRCSSQSGHNTVSWYQQALGQGPQFIFQYYREEENGRGNFPPRFSGLQFPNYSSELNVNALELDDSALYLCASSFGQYSGNTIYFGEGSWLTVV.